This T cell receptor beta chain was retrieved from a study of T cells in Graves' hyperthyroidism and ophthalmopathy. Points from the study as a whole: Ophthalmopathy could be told apart from stable hyperthyroidism with a 13 V-J model. Blood also contained most expanded thyroid clonotypes above 0.001.

This clonotype was seen many times. Its specificity is not known. What was amplified from RNA transcripts were TCR beta CDR3 regions. Using the HTBI primer set, a first-round RT-PCR was run on the TCR CDR3. TCRdb ran MiXCR on the multiplex PCR reads and lists one entry per CDR3 protein. The table shows around 600,000 distinct CDR3 sequences, with just under 45% occurring only once. Uncontrolled infection, other autoimmune disease, pregnancy or lactation excluded patients. On the basis of clinical symptoms, serum thyroxine and TRAb, thyroid ultrasound and orbital computed tomography, diagnoses were made. This clonotype was sampled from an adult man with Graves' disease, either hyperthyroidism or ophthalmopathy (not recorded which). The specimen was peripheral blood or thyroid tissue (not recorded which).

CDR3 sequence (DNA): TGCAGTGCTAGAGGAGACAGGGGGGACGAGACCCAGTACTTC. This translates into CSARGDRGDETQYF. V and J are TRBV20-1 and TRBJ2-5; 9 nucleotides align to TRBD1. V was pared by 1 base and J by 5 bases, with 5 bases of the junction left unmatched. CDR3 length equals 14 residues. CDR1 is DFQATT and CDR2 is SNEGSKA in the germline V gene (reference sequence).